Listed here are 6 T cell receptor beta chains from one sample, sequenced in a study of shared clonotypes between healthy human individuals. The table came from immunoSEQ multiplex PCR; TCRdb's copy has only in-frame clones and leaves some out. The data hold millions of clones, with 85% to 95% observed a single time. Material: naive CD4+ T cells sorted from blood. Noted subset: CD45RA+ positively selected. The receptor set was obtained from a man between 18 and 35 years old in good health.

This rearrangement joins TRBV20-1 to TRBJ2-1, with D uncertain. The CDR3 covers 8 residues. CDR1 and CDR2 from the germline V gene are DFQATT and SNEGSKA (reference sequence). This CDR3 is CRGYEQFF. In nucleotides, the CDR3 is TGCAGAGGATATGAGCAGTTCTTC.

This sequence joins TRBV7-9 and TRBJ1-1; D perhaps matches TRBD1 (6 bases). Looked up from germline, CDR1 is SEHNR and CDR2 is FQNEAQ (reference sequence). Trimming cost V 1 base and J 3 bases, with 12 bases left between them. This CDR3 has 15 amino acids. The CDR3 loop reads CASSLEGGSHTEAFF. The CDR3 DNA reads TGTGCCAGCAGCTTAGAAGGGGGAAGCCACACTGAAGCTTTCTTT.

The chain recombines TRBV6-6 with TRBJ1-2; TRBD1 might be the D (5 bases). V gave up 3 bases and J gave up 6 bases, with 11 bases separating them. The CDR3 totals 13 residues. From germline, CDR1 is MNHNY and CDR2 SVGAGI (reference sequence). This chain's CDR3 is CASSYGAGNGYTF. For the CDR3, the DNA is TGTGCCAGCAGTTATGGGGCAGGGAATGGCTACACCTTC.

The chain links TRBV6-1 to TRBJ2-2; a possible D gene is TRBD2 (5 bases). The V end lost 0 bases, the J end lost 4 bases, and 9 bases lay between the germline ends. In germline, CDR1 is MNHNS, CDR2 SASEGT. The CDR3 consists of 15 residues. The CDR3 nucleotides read TGTGCCAGCAGTGAAGCGAGGGCGGGCACCGGGGAGCTGTTTTTT. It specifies CASSEARAGTGELFF.

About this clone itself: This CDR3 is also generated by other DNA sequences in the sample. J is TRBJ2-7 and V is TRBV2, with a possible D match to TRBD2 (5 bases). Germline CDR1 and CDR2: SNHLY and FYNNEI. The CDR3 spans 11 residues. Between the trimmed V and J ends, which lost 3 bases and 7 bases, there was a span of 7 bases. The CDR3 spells CASSDGVEQYF. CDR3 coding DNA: TGTGCCAGCAGTGACGGGGTGGAGCAGTACTTC.

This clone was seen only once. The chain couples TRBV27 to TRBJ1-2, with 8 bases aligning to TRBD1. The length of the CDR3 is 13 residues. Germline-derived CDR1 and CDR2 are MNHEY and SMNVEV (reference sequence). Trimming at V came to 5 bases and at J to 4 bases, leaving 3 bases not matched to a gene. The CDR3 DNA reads TGTGCCAGCAGTGACAGGGGAGGCTATGGCTACACCTTC. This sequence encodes CASSDRGGYGYTF.